The 21 T cell receptor beta chains presented below share a single source sample, sequenced in a study of blood T cell repertoires in COVID-19. Sequencing was performed with immunoSEQ multiplex PCR; in TCRdb, only in-frame clones are kept and a portion is missing. The data hold roughly 150,000 clones, with about 80% observed a single time. What was sequenced was peripheral blood. These receptors were collected from a woman of 80 years or more with acute or convalescent COVID-19.

The rearrangement links TRBV4-3 to TRBJ1-6; 8 bases line up with TRBD1. This CDR3 has 15 residues. The V gene's germline CDR1 is LGHNA and CDR2 YSLEER. Trimming removed 5 bases from V and 10 bases from J; junction bases left unmatched: 10. In DNA, the CDR3 is TGCGCCAGCAGCTCACAACAGGGGGTTGGCTCACCCCTCCACTTT. Protein sequence: CASSSQQGVGSPLHF.

The rearrangement joins TRBV6-5 to TRBJ1-4; D unresolved. The CDR3 is made up of 14 amino acids. With 6 bases removed from V and 6 bases from J, the gap between germline ends came to 14 bases. Per the germline V gene, CDR1 is MNHEY and CDR2 is SVGAGI. The CDR3 DNA sequence: TGTGCCAGCAGCCTCCGGGGAGGATATGAAAAACTGTTTTTT. This codes for CASSLRGGYEKLFF.

V usage is TRBV11-2 and J usage is TRBJ2-1, with 12 positions matching TRBD2. This CDR3 contains 14 residues. The germline gives CDR1 SGHAT, CDR2 FQNNGV. V lost 4 bases and J lost 9; bases outside the gene matches: 4. CDR3 DNA sequence: TGTGCCAGCAGCTCCGGACTAGCGGGAACTGAGCAGTTCTTC. It codes for CASSSGLAGTEQFF.

This chain connects TRBV2 to TRBJ1-3; 8 bases line up with TRBD1. The germline gives CDR1 SNHLY, CDR2 FYNNEI. This CDR3 comprises 17 residues. Trimming removed 6 bases from V and 0 bases from J; junction bases left unmatched: 10. CDR3 sequence reads: CASSDRQGQNSGNTIYF. DNA of the CDR3: TGTGCCAGCAGCGACCGACAGGGGCAGAACTCTGGAAACACCATATATTTT.

CDR3: CAWNRDSNQPQHF. The CDR3 region has the DNA TGTGCCTGGAACCGGGACTCAAATCAGCCCCAGCATTTT. The rearrangement joins TRBV30 to TRBJ1-5; D may be TRBD1 (5 bases). Looked up from germline, CDR1 is GTSNPN and CDR2 is SVGIG (reference sequence). Trimming left V 4 bases short and J 4 bases short, with 11 bases between. The CDR3 runs 13 residues.

This clone was detected only a few times. The gene calls are TRBV19 and TRBJ2-1; tentatively, D is TRBD2 (5 bases). CDR1 is LNHDA, CDR2 SQIVND, per germline (reference sequence). The CDR3 extends over 11 amino acids. With 4 bases removed from V and 10 bases from J, the gap between germline ends came to 8 bases. This CDR3 reads CASSRSSEQFF. The CDR3 nucleotides are TGTGCCAGTAGTAGGTCTAGCGAGCAGTTCTTC. The complete variable domain, with remaining parts taken from reference TRBV19 and TRBJ2-1, reads DGGITQSPKYLFRKEGQNVTLSCEQNLNHDAMYWYRQDPGQGLRLIYYSQIVNDFQKGDIAEGYSVSREKKESFPLTVTSAQKNPTAFYLCASSRSSEQFFGPGTRLTVL.

V usage is TRBV19 and J usage is TRBJ2-7; TRBD2 aligns across 9 bases. V shed 5 bases, J shed 4 bases, and the junction held 9 bases outside the gene matches. Germline V gene lookup returns CDR1 LNHDA and CDR2 SQIVND (reference sequence). The CDR3 is 15 residues long. The CDR3 protein is CASSPEGTSLYEQYF. CDR3 DNA: TGTGCCAGTAGTCCGGAGGGGACTAGCCTATACGAGCAGTACTTC.

The gene calls are TRBV19 and TRBJ2-1; D might be TRBD2 (6 bases). The CDR3 covers 14 residues. Deletions cut 5 bases from V and 6 bases from J, with 14 bases between. Germline V gene data show CDR1 as LNHDA and CDR2 as SQIVND (reference sequence). CDR3 nucleotides: TGTGCCAGTAGTCAAACTAGCAACCCCAATGAGCAGTTCTTC. It translates to CASSQTSNPNEQFF.

The chain recombines TRBV4-3 with TRBJ2-7; no clear D. The CDR3 runs 15 residues. Trimming took off 1 base at V and 2 bases at J, with 12 bases between the two ends. Germline V lookup: CDR1 LGHNA, CDR2 YSLEER. In nucleotides, the CDR3 is TGCGCCAGCAGCCAAGTGATTCGAGCGACCTACGAGCAGTACTTC. Protein sequence: CASSQVIRATYEQYF.

This rearrangement joins TRBV7-2 to TRBJ2-3, with 8 bases lining up with TRBD2. Germline V CDR1 and CDR2: SGHTA, FQGNSA. V lost 5 bases and J lost 3; bases outside the gene matches: 13. The CDR3 runs 17 residues. In nucleotides, the CDR3 is TGTGCCAGCAGCCGCCGGGGTAGCGGGATGGGAACAGATACGCAGTATTTT. This codes for CASSRRGSGMGTDTQYF. Together with reference TRBV7-2 and TRBJ2-3, the CDR3 gives the full variable domain: GAGVSQSPSNKVTEKGKDVELRCDPISGHTALYWYRQSLGQGLEFLIYFQGNSAPDKSGLPSDRFSAERTGGSVSTLTIQRTQQEDSAVYLCASSRRGSGMGTDTQYFGPGTRLTVL.

The CDR3 protein is CASRTAEADNEQFF. The CDR3 coding sequence is TGCGCCAGCAGAACAGCGGAGGCCGACAATGAGCAGTTCTTC. This chain connects TRBV5-1 to TRBJ2-1; TRBD2 is a possible D gene (5 bases). The CDR3 contains 14 residues. CDR1 is SGHRS and CDR2 is YFSETQ in the germline V gene. V was cut by 5 bases and J by 5 bases, with 14 bases left in between.

The chain joins TRBV28 to TRBJ2-7; the match to TRBD2 covers 14 bases. The CDR3 is 16 residues long. In germline, CDR1 is MDHEN, CDR2 SYDVKM. V lost 4 bases, J lost 2 bases, and 4 bases stayed unmatched. CDR3 DNA: TGTGCCAGCAGTTCTCCGGGACTAGCGGGGGCCTACGAGCAGTACTTC. Encoded protein: CASSSPGLAGAYEQYF. The whole variable domain, remainder taken from reference TRBV28 and TRBJ2-7, is DVKVTQSSRYLVKRTGEKVFLECVQDMDHENMFWYRQDPGLGLRLIYFSYDVKMKEKGDIPEGYSVSREKKERFSLILESASTNQTSMYLCASSSPGLAGAYEQYFGPGTRLTVT.

For this clone: Germline is not matched at one junction end, which may reflect a read error. The chain combines TRBV5-1 with TRBJ1-4, with D uncertain. CDR1 SGHRS and CDR2 YFSETQ come from the germline V gene. CDR3 length equals 16 residues. The CDR3, as DNA: TGCGCCAGCAGGTTGGACGGAGCTTCAACTAATGAAAAACTGTTTTTT. This codes for CASRLDGASTNEKLFF.

This chain connects TRBV7-9 to TRBJ1-1; weak D call: TRBD1 (6 bases). V dropped 5 bases and J dropped 0 bases, with 13 bases sitting between them. The CDR3 is 15 amino acids. The germline gives CDR1 SEHNR, CDR2 FQNEAQ (reference sequence). The CDR3 coding sequence is TGTGCCAGCAGCCCATACAGGGAACTGAACACTGAAGCTTTCTTT. The encoded protein is CASSPYRELNTEAFF. Full variable domain (missing parts from reference TRBV7-9 and TRBJ1-1): DTGVSQNPRHKITKRGQNVTFRCDPISEHNRLYWYRQTLGQGPEFLTYFQNEAQLEKSRLLSDRFSAERPKGSFSTLEIQRTEQGDSAMYLCASSPYRELNTEAFFGQGTRLTVV.

V usage is TRBV5-6 and J usage is TRBJ1-1, with 8 positions matching TRBD1. Germline V gives CDR1 SGHDT, CDR2 YYEEEE. This CDR3 contains 14 residues. Trimming took 5 bases from V and 0 from J; bases not matched to a gene: 3. CDR3 bases: TGTGCCAGCAGAAGGACAGGGATGAACACTGAAGCTTTCTTT. This encodes CASRRTGMNTEAFF.

The rearrangement uses TRBV6-6 and TRBJ1-1; D not resolved. This CDR3 spans 15 amino acids. Germline-derived CDR1 and CDR2 are MNHNY and SVGAGI (reference sequence). Trimming shortened V by 0 bases and J by 2 bases, and 10 bases separated the two germline ends. In DNA form, the CDR3 reads TGTGCCAGCAGTTACTCGATGAGACTTAACACTGAAGCTTTCTTT. Protein: CASSYSMRLNTEAFF.

The chain employs TRBV5-1 and TRBJ2-1, with 8 positions matching TRBD1. CDR1 SGHRS and CDR2 YFSETQ come from the germline V gene. The length of the CDR3 is 16 residues. V shed 0 bases and J 4 bases; nucleotides not matched to a gene: 6. CDR3: CASSLAAGGGYNEQFF. The CDR3 coding sequence is TGCGCCAGCAGCTTGGCGGCAGGGGGCGGATACAATGAGCAGTTCTTC.

This rearrangement joins TRBV4-3 to TRBJ2-2; D call uncertain. The CDR3 loop spans 15 amino acids. V was clipped by 0 bases and J by 6 bases, with 11 bases between them. Per germline, CDR1 LGHNA and CDR2 YSLEER. The CDR3 loop is CASSQDFSVPGELFF. CDR3 nucleotides: TGCGCCAGCAGCCAAGATTTTTCTGTCCCCGGGGAGCTGTTTTTT.

The chain recombines TRBV9 with TRBJ2-3; 9 nucleotides match TRBD2. V dropped 0 bases and J dropped 3; count of bases not matched to a gene: 11. CDR1 SGDLS and CDR2 YYNGEE come from the germline V gene. This CDR3 has 18 amino acids. CDR3: CASSVGGRAGGITDTQYF. For the CDR3, the DNA is TGTGCCAGCAGCGTAGGAGGTCGGGCGGGGGGGATTACAGATACGCAGTATTTT.

V is TRBV6-2 or TRBV6-3 and J is TRBJ1-5; a possible D gene is TRBD1 (5 bases). The germline V gene encodes CDR1 MNHEY and CDR2 SVGEGT. The V and J ends lost 9 bases and 9 bases respectively, with 15 bases between them. There are 12 residues in the CDR3. The CDR3 DNA is TGTGCCAGTAGTCTCGGGGGAGGGCCCCAGCATTTT. Translated, it gives CASSLGGGPQHF.

J is TRBJ2-7 and V is TRBV5-1; 9 positions agree with TRBD2. The V and J ends lost 4 bases and 1 base, in that order; junction bases with no gene match: 12. Germline V CDR1 and CDR2: SGHRS, YFSETQ. CDR3 length: 17 amino acids. CDR3 region: CASSHPPAAGGSYEQYF. DNA of the CDR3: TGCGCCAGCAGCCACCCCCCAGCAGCGGGAGGTTCCTACGAGCAGTACTTC. Full variable domain (rest looked up from reference TRBV5-1 and TRBJ2-7): KAGVTQTPRYLIKTRGQQVTLSCSPISGHRSVSWYQQTPGQGLQFLFEYFSETQRNKGNFPGRFSGRQFSNSRSEMNVSTLELGDSALYLCASSHPPAAGGSYEQYFGPGTRLTVT.